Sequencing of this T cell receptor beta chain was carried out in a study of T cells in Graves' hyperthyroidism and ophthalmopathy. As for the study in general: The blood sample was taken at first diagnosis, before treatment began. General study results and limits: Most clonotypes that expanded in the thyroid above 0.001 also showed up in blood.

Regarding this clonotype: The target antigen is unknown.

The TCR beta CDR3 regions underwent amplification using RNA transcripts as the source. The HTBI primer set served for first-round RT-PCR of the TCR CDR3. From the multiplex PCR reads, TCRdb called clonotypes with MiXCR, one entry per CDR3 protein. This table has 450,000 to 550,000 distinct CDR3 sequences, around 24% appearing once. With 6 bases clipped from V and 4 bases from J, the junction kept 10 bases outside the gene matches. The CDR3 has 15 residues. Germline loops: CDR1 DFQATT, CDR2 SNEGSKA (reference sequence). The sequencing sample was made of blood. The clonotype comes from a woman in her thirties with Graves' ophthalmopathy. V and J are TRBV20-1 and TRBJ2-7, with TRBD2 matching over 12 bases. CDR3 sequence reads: CSAYSSGRAGYEQYF. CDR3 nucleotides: TGCAGTGCATACTCTAGCGGGAGGGCCGGGTACGAGCAGTACTTC.